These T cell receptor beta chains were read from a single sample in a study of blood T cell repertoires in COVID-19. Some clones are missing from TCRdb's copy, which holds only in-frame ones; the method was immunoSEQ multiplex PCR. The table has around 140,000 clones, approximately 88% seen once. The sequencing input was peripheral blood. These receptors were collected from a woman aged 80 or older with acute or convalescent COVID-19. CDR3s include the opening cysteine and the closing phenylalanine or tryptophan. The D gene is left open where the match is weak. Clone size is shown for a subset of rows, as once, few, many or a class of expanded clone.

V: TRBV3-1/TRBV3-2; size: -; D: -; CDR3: CASSQDRVNYGYTF
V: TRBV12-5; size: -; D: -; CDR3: CASGFDSGVGTDTQYF
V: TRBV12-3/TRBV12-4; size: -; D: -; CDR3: CASRLTRGAFF
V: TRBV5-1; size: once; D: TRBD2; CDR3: CASSSMGGGPGEQFF
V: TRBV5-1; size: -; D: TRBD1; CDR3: CASSLDRGGQPQHF
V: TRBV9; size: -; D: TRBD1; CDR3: CASSVGVRGRGEKLFF
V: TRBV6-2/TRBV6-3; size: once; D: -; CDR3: CASSYEADGYTF
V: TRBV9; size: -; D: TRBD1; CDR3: CASSVGVGTGFGYTF
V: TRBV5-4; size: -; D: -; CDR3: CASSLQGRTEAFF
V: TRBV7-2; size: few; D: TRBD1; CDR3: CASSPGTGSRGYTF
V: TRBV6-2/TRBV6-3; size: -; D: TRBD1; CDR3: CASSDPGQEMNTEAFF
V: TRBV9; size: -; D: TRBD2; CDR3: CASSVGPTSGSSSEQYF
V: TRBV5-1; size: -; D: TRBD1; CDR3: CASSLAGTGSSYEQYF
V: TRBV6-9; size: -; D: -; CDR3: CASTKLTETNEKLFF
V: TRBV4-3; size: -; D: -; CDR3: CASSQVQGNTEAFF
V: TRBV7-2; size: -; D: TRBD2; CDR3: CASSLELAGGRFF
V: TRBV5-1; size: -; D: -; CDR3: CASSFRGGDGYTF
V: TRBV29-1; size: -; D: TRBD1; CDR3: CSVLGTGLYEQYF
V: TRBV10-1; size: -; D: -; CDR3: CASSDGELEYF
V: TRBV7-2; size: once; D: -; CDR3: CASSLVAGGDGEAFF
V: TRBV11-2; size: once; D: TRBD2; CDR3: CASSPPGGEPYEQYF
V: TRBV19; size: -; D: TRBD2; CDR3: CASTIRHGGLAVSYEQYF
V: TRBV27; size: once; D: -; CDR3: CASSRYPTGISNQPQHF
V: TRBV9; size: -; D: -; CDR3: CASSVTMNTEAFF